What follows are 7 T cell receptor beta chains derived from one specimen sequenced in a study of shared clonotypes between healthy human individuals. Libraries were prepared by immunoSEQ multiplex PCR; TCRdb keeps only in-frame clonotypes and omits some of them. The table records about 2.1 million clones, around 93% of them present only once. Selected positively for CCR7 and CD45RO-negative, naive CD8 cells excluded terminally differentiated effector memory CD45RA+ cells. Sequenced input: naive CD8+ T cells from PBMCs. Receptor source: a man aged 18 to 35 in good health. Some clones in this sample may be carry-over from other donors' samples.

The V call is TRBV11-2, the J call TRBJ2-2; TRBD2 might be the D (5 bases). The CDR3 runs 15 residues. Germline values: CDR1 SGHAT, CDR2 FQNNGV. The V end was cut by 2 bases, the J end by 5 bases, with 12 bases between. CDR3: CASSLSPSGTGELFF. The CDR3 coding sequence is TGTGCCAGCAGCTTATCCCCCTCGGGGACCGGGGAGCTGTTTTTT.

The V gene is TRBV14, the J gene TRBJ2-7; 9 nucleotides line up with TRBD2. Germline loops: CDR1 SGHDN, CDR2 FVKESK. With 2 bases clipped from V and 0 bases from J, the junction kept 5 bases outside the gene matches. The CDR3 consists of 16 residues. CDR3 residues: CASSQPSGRPSYEQYF. The CDR3 nucleotides read TGTGCCAGCAGCCAACCAAGCGGGAGGCCCTCCTACGAGCAGTACTTC.

As to this clone: This same CDR3 is encoded by further DNA sequences in the sample. The chain employs TRBV9 and TRBJ2-7, with a weak D call TRBD2 (5 bases). The V gene's germline CDR1 is SGDLS and CDR2 YYNGEE. Deletions cut 0 bases from V and 6 bases from J, with 10 bases between. The CDR3 sequence is 13 residues long. The CDR3 spells CASSVGGGTEQYF. The CDR3 DNA reads TGTGCCAGCAGCGTAGGTGGAGGTACCGAGCAGTACTTC. The entire variable domain, with the rest obtained from reference TRBV9 and TRBJ2-7, is as follows: DSGVTQTPKHLITATGQRVTLRCSPRSGDLSVYWYQQSLDQGLQFLIQYYNGEERAKGNILERFSAQQFPDLHSELNLSSLELGDSALYFCASSVGGGTEQYFGPGTRLTVT.

In nucleotides, the CDR3 is TGTGCCAGCAGCTTTGACGCTGAAGAGACCCAGTACTTC. Its protein is CASSFDAEETQYF. This chain joins TRBV7-8 and TRBJ2-5; D is undetermined. The CDR3 is 13 amino acids. Trimming shortened V by 3 bases and J by 3 bases, and 8 bases separated the two germline ends. CDR1 is SGHVS, CDR2 FQNEAQ, per germline. The full variable domain, with the rest looked up from reference TRBV7-8 and TRBJ2-5, is GAGVSQSPRYKVAKRGQDVALRCDPISGHVSLFWYQQALGQGPEFLTYFQNEAQLDKSGLPSDRFFAERPEGSVSTLKIQRTQQEDSAVYLCASSFDAEETQYFGPGTRLLVL.

This CDR3 is CASSASREVSTDTQYF. The CDR3 DNA follows: TGTGCCAGCAGCGCGTCGCGGGAGGTAAGCACAGATACGCAGTATTTT. This rearrangement joins TRBV9 to TRBJ2-3; 8 positions match TRBD2. The length of the CDR3 is 16 residues. V lost 3 bases to trimming and J lost 0 bases; unmatched junction nucleotides: 6. Per the germline V gene, CDR1 is SGDLS and CDR2 is YYNGEE.

The chain's CDR3 is CASSFRDEPTEAFF. CDR3 nucleotides: TGTGCCAGCAGTTTCCGGGACGAGCCCACTGAAGCTTTCTTT. The V gene is TRBV27, the J gene TRBJ1-1; D possibly corresponds to TRBD1 (5 bases). The length of the CDR3 is 14 residues. The V and J ends lost 3 bases and 4 bases respectively, with 12 bases between them. Germline CDR1 MNHEY, CDR2 SMNVEV (reference sequence).

Remarks on this clone: The sample carries other DNA sequences with the same CDR3. The chain has TRBV9 and TRBJ1-2, with a possible D match to TRBD1 (6 bases). Germline V lookup: CDR1 SGDLS, CDR2 YYNGEE. The CDR3 runs to 13 residues. V lost 0 bases and J 4 bases, leaving 7 bases between the germline ends. CDR3 sequence: CASSVGGLYGYTF. The DNA of the CDR3 is TGTGCCAGCAGCGTAGGGGGGCTCTATGGCTACACCTTC.